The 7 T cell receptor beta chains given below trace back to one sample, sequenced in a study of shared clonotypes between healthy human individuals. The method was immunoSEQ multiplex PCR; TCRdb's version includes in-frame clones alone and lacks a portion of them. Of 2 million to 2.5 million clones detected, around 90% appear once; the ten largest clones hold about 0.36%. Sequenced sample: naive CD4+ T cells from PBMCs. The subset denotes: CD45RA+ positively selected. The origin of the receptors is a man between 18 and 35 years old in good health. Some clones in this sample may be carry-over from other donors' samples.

CDR3 protein: CASRQGPYEQYF. The CDR3 region has the DNA TGCGCCAGCAGGCAGGGACCCTACGAGCAGTACTTC. The chain recombines TRBV5-1 with TRBJ2-7, with D perhaps TRBD1 or TRBD2 (5 bases each). With 5 bases removed from V and 2 bases from J, the gap between germline ends came to 8 bases. The CDR3 has 12 residues. CDR1 SGHRS and CDR2 YFSETQ come from the germline V gene.

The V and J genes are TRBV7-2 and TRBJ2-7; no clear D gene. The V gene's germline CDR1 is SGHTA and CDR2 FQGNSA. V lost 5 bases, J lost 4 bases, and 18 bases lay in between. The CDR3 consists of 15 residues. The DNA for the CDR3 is TGTGCCAGCAGCCAAGCGCGTACGACATCTTACGAGCAGTACTTC. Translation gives CASSQARTTSYEQYF.

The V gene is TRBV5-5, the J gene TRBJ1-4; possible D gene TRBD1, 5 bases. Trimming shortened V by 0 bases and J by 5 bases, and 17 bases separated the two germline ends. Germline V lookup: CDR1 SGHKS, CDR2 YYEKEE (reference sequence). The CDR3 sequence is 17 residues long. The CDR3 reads CASSLAFRARRNEKLFF. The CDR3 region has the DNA TGTGCCAGCAGCTTGGCTTTCAGGGCGAGGCGGAATGAAAAACTGTTTTTT.

CDR3 nucleotides: TGTGCCAGCAGTTCCTCCGATTCAACCGGGGAGCTGTTTTTT. Residues: CASSSSDSTGELFF. The chain links TRBV28 to TRBJ2-2; D gene ambiguous. Deletions cut 4 bases from V and 5 bases from J, with 11 bases between. The CDR3 covers 14 residues. Per the germline V gene, CDR1 is MDHEN and CDR2 is SYDVKM.

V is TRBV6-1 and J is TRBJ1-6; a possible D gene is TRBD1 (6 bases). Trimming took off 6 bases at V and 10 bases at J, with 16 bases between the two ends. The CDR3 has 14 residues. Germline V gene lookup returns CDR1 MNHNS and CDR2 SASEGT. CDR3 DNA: TGTGCCAGCAGGAGTACAGGGTTAGGGTCACCCCTCCACTTT. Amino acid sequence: CASRSTGLGSPLHF.

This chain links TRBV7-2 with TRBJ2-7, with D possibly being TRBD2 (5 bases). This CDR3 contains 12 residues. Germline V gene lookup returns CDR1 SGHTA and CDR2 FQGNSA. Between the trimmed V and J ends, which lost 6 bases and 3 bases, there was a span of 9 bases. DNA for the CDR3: TGTGCCAGCAGATATGACTACTACGAGCAGTACTTC. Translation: CASRYDYYEQYF.

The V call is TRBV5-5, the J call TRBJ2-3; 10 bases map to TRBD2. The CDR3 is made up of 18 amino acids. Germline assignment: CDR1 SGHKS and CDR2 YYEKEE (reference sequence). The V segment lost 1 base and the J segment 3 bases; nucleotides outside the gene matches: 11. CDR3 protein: CASSLSPSGRGRTDTQYF. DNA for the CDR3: TGTGCCAGCAGCTTGTCGCCTAGCGGGAGAGGGAGGACAGATACGCAGTATTTT.